What follows is one TCR beta chain and its context. Measured with immunoSEQ multiplex PCR; TCRdb has only the in-frame clones, and not every one. The sample yields about 200,000 clones, roughly nine tenths seen once. CDR3 length: 14 amino acids. Germline values: CDR1 SGHNT, CDR2 YENEEA. The V end lost 3 bases, the J end lost 6 bases, and 13 bases lay between the germline ends. The data belong to a study of blood T cell repertoires in COVID-19. Background on the study: Donors in the United States, Italy and Spain gave samples during acute or convalescent COVID-19.

The chain combines TRBV11-3 with TRBJ2-3, with TRBD1 as a possible D gene (6 bases). This clonotype was sampled from a man aged 60 to 75 with active or convalescent COVID-19. Sequenced sample: peripheral blood. The chain's CDR3 is CASSFQGPGDTQYF. Written as DNA, the CDR3 is TGTGCCAGCAGCTTTCAGGGGCCGGGGGATACGCAGTATTTT.